This T cell receptor (beta chain) was obtained from a study of spatial heterogeneity in lung cancer (dated by TCRdb to between 2018 and 2021). Some background on the complete study: Beta-chain transcripts were consistently detected in greater numbers than alpha-chain transcripts, which likely reflects a higher abundance of beta-chain transcripts. In the raw uncorrected reads, each unique combination of TCR and UMI appeared on average more than ten times. The study quantitatively compared TCR alpha and beta repertoires across multiple tumor regions, matched nontumor lung and blood in non-small cell lung cancer. The study linked features of the TCR repertoire to counts of nonsynonymous mutations, which were determined by whole-exome sequencing of tumor tissue. Both alpha and beta chains were TCR-sequenced in about 240 tumor regions, some 64 matched nontumor lung samples and more than 50 PBMC samples obtained at surgery.

This clonotype was seen more than once but under ten times. The target of this receptor is not known. The record has no base qualities; no much larger clone is one base away. The library was produced with 5' RACE. The reads were generated on a NextSeq 500. To allow correction of PCR and sequencing errors, the TCR library protocol tagged every TCR cDNA molecule with a unique molecular identifier. Turning to the authors' computational methods: TCR identification, UMI-based error correction and CDR3 extraction were performed with Decombinator tools. Expanded TCRs were defined as those above a frequency of 2 per 1,000, corresponding to the top 1% of the tumor frequency distribution. Renyi diversity was calculated using the R vegan package after each repertoire was subsampled 100 times to 5,000 TCRs. CDR3 similarity networks were built from amino acid triplet string-kernel similarity, connecting CDR3s with pairwise similarity above 0.82. Through fastp at Q25 and MiXCR, TCRdb rebuilt clones from the public reads, retaining in-frame beta chains. All rows with the same CDR3 protein become a single entry with the most common DNA and genes. TCRdb, not the authors, supplied the V and J calls. The sample table holds over 50,000 distinct CDR3 sequences, of which more than 7% were seen once. Of the sample, approximately 16% falls within the top ten clones.

The time point label, as the study defines it: sample taken at primary tumor resection. Without any cell sorting, TCR sequencing was performed on whole RNA extracted either from tumor and nontumor lung tissue or from cryopreserved PBMC samples. The donors were fewer than 90 patients from the lung TRACERx cohort who had early-stage, untreated non-small cell lung cancer. Patients were selected for TCR sequencing only if sufficient RNA was available from at least two tumor regions. The research as a whole found: Additional single-cell paired TCR alpha and beta sequencing was considered necessary to confirm, at a functional level, the hypothesis that regional TCRs recognize regional mutations. Ubiquitous expanded tumor TCRs were found in blood more often at tumor resection than at routine follow-up.

Relative to germline, V is missing 3 bases and J is missing 5 bases, with 6 bases of the junction outside any gene match. Counted from cysteine to phenylalanine, this CDR3 has 14 amino acids. The entry retains the CDR3 DNA only, 42 bases that are in frame from base 1. Per the germline V gene, SGHAT is the CDR1 and FQNNGV is the CDR2. Sample: PBMCs, taken at surgery. This receptor chain uses TRBV11-2 and TRBJ2-5; TRBD2 agrees with 7 junctional bases. This sequence was found in a female donor with early-stage non-small cell lung cancer. The nucleotide sequence reads TGTGCCAGCAGCTTCGGGGGGTCGGGGGAGACCCAGTACTTC. This translates into CASSFGGSGETQYF.